This T cell receptor (beta chain) derives from a study of cytomegalovirus exposure and HLA in healthy donors. The study's findings and limits: Later analysis reportedly placed an Asian-associated ancestry cluster below the approximately 700-donor mean in N-insertions. Later analysis revealed greater clonal expansion in HLA-associated TCR beta chains than in equally common others. Being productive about 90% or about 30% of the time was typical of most TCR beta V segments in an earlier analysis. Sequencing probably produced one cluster of sequence variants that were highly shared.

As regards this clone: What it binds is unknown.

Primers included in the PCR were 60 Vbeta and 13 Jbeta primers. The assay was immunoSEQ multiplex PCR, and TCRdb's table has in-frame clones only and misses some. The sample contains 150,000 to 200,000 clones, 72% of which appear only once. The clonotype originates from a human donor in good health. The sample consisted of PBMCs.

The CDR3: CASNKDRGRNTIYF. In DNA form, the CDR3 reads TGTGCCAGCAACAAGGACAGGGGCAGAAACACCATATATTTT. V gene TRBV6-6 combines with J gene TRBJ1-3, with 9 bases aligning to TRBD1. The ends lost 7 bases at V and 5 bases at J; junction bases unmatched: 6. The CDR3 is 14 residues long. CDR1 is MNHNY, CDR2 SVGAGI, per germline (reference sequence).